This entry concerns a single TCR beta chain. This specimen comes from a study of blood T cell repertoires in COVID-19. Study-wide context: In each case, the material was cDNA or gDNA derived from T cells, B-cell-depleted T cells, or PBMCs.

The CDR3 length is 16 residues. V was pared by 3 bases and J by 2 bases, with 9 bases of the junction left unmatched. The V gene's germline CDR1 is GTSNPN and CDR2 SVGIG (reference sequence). In the original processing: Amplification with reference gene primers provided the estimates of nucleated cell counts. The repertoire was sequenced with immunoSEQ multiplex PCR; TCRdb's copy has only in-frame clones and lacks some. The DNA was the basis for D and trimming; V, J and clone size are from that table. The sample lists hundreds of thousands of clones, around 86% seen once, with about 6.5% in the top ten.

The clonotype was recovered from a man between 60 and 75 years old who had recovered from COVID-19. Sequencing was performed on peripheral blood. This chain uses TRBV30 with TRBJ1-4; 7 bases match TRBD1. CDR3 protein: CAWRELTGATNEKLFF. The DNA of the CDR3 is TGTGCCTGGAGAGAGCTCACAGGGGCCACTAATGAAAAACTGTTTTTT.